The sequence of this TCR beta chain was determined in a study of CD8 T cells in ankylosing spondylitis. J was trimmed by 8 bases and V by 2 bases; bases with no gene match: 10. The CDR3 is 17 residues long. This clonotype was seen ten or more times. Its antigen is not known. General study points: In ankylosing spondylitis blood, a motif of seven to nine highly homologous TCR beta variants appeared characteristic. Reportedly, disease-linked clones are significantly enriched in ankylosing spondylitis patients' matched synovial fluid. Some motif variants were previously reported in reactive arthritis synovial fluid and blood.

It was by quantitative 5'-RACE with molecular barcodes that TCR beta libraries were made. In TCRdb, the 5' RACE reads were re-called with MiXCR into one record per CDR3 protein. The sample lists just under 95,000 distinct CDR3 sequences; just under 9% were seen once. The sequencing sample was made of blood, either unsorted or a sorted T cell fraction (not recorded which). This chain connects TRBV12-3 or TRBV12-4 to TRBJ2-1; the match to TRBD2 covers 12 bases. The TCR sequence derives from a male donor with ankylosing spondylitis or in good health (not recorded which). The CDR3 spells CASSLQSSGGGRHEQFF. Here the CDR3 DNA reads TGTGCCAGCAGTTTACAGTCTAGCGGGGGGGGACGGCATGAGCAGTTCTTC.